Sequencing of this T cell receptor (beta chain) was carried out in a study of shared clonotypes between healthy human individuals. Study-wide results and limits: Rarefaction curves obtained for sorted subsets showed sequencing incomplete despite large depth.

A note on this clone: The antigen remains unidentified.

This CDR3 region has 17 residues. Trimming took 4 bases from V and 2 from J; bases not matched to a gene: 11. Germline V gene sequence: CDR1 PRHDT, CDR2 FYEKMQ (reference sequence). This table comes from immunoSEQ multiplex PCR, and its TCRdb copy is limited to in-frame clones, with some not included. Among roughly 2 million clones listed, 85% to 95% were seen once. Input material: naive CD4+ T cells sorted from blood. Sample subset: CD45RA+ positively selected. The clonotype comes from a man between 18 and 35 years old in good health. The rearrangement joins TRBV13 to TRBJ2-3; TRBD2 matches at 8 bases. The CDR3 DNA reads TGTGCCAGCAGCTCCATTTCCCCGGGACTAGTCACAGATACGCAGTATTTT. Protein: CASSSISPGLVTDTQYF.